Listed here are 6 T cell receptor beta chains from one sample, sequenced in a study of identical twins. TCRdb redid the calling of the 5' RACE reads with MiXCR, one entry per CDR3 protein. This table holds 690,000 or so distinct CDR3 sequences, approximately 9% found once. These data also formed part of another study, on yellow fever vaccine responses in identical twins.

The sample consisted of PBMCs. These TCRs come from a woman aged 18-35 years in good health.

The chain's CDR3 is CASQFGGESYEQYF. CDR3 in DNA: TGTGCCAGCCAATTTGGGGGGGAATCCTACGAGCAGTACTTC. The chain is built from TRBV7-2 and TRBJ2-7, with 7 bases fitting TRBD2. CDR1 is SGHTA and CDR2 is FQGNSA in the germline V gene. This CDR3 has 14 residues. J was trimmed by 1 base and V by 8 bases; bases with no gene match: 8. The complete variable domain, with remaining parts taken from reference TRBV7-2 and TRBJ2-7, reads GAGVSQSPSNKVTEKGKDVELRCDPISGHTALYWYRQSLGQGLEFLIYFQGNSAPDKSGLPSDRFSAERTGGSVSTLTIQRTQQEDSAVYLCASQFGGESYEQYFGPGTRLTVT.

The chain uses TRBV7-8 and TRBJ2-7; possible D gene TRBD2, 6 bases. With 5 bases removed from V and 5 bases from J, the gap between germline ends came to 31 bases. CDR3 length equals 19 residues. The germline CDR1 and CDR2 sequences are SGHVS and FQNEAQ. This chain's CDR3 is CASSPPGAGSATWGNEQYF. DNA for the CDR3: TGTGCCAGCAGCCCACCCGGTGCGGGAAGTGCTACGTGGGGGAACGAGCAGTACTTC. Drawing the rest from reference TRBV7-8 and TRBJ2-7, the complete variable domain is GAGVSQSPRYKVAKRGQDVALRCDPISGHVSLFWYQQALGQGPEFLTYFQNEAQLDKSGLPSDRFFAERPEGSVSTLKIQRTQQEDSAVYLCASSPPGAGSATWGNEQYFGPGTRLTVT.

In DNA form, the CDR3 reads TGTGCCAGCAGCCAAGAGTACAGCTACGAGCAGTACTTC. It is translated as CASSQEYSYEQYF. The V call is TRBV3-1, the J call TRBJ2-7, with no clear D. The CDR3 runs to 13 residues. The germline V gene has CDR1 LGHDT and CDR2 YNNKEL (reference sequence). Deletions cut 0 bases from V and 3 bases from J, with 6 bases between.

This clonotype was counted a few times. The chain is built from TRBV24-1 and TRBJ2-5; maybe TRBD1 (5 bases). Between the trimmed V and J ends, which lost 3 bases and 0 bases, there was a span of 13 bases. The CDR3 consists of 16 residues. CDR1 is KGHDR, CDR2 SFDVKD, per germline. The CDR3 sequence is CATSDKGWMYQETQYF. CDR3 bases: TGTGCCACCAGTGATAAGGGGTGGATGTACCAAGAGACCCAGTACTTC.

V gene TRBV7-8 combines with J gene TRBJ2-5, with D perhaps given as TRBD1 or TRBD2 (5 bases each). The CDR3 is made up of 14 amino acids. V was trimmed by 7 bases and J by 3 bases, leaving 15 bases between them. Germline-derived CDR1 and CDR2 are SGHVS and FQNEAQ. The CDR3 loop is CASKELGREETQYF. CDR3 coding DNA: TGTGCCAGCAAGGAGTTGGGGCGGGAAGAGACCCAGTACTTC. The variable domain in full, completed from reference TRBV7-8 and TRBJ2-5, reads GAGVSQSPRYKVAKRGQDVALRCDPISGHVSLFWYQQALGQGPEFLTYFQNEAQLDKSGLPSDRFFAERPEGSVSTLKIQRTQQEDSAVYLCASKELGREETQYFGPGTRLLVL.

This rearrangement joins TRBV20-1 to TRBJ2-3; 14 bases are shared with TRBD2. The J segment lost 2 bases and the V segment lost 5 bases, leaving 15 bases of the junction unmatched. CDR3 length: 19 residues. Germline lookup yields CDR1 DFQATT and CDR2 SNEGSKA (reference sequence). The CDR3 sequence: CSAPPGTSGGWALTDTQYF. As DNA, the CDR3 is TGCAGTGCTCCTCCCGGGACTAGCGGGGGATGGGCGCTCACAGATACGCAGTATTTT.